Each of the 3 T cell receptor beta chains below was sequenced from the same sample in a study of OX40 agonist ivuxolimab in advanced cancers. This table comes from immunoSEQ multiplex PCR, and its TCRdb copy is limited to in-frame clones, with some not included. Among 70,000 to 95,000 clones listed, about 89% were seen once. Sequenced material: CD4+ or CD8+ T cells sorted from blood, taken in a trial of the OX40 agonist ivuxolimab. The receptors originated from an adult with an advanced solid tumor such as melanoma, head and neck, liver or kidney cancer.

This chain joins TRBV5-4 and TRBJ1-1; D may be TRBD1 (6 bases). This CDR3 contains 15 residues. Trimming took off 4 bases at V and 7 bases at J, with 20 bases between the two ends. Germline V gives CDR1 SGHNT, CDR2 YYREEE (reference sequence). The CDR3 DNA sequence: TGTGCCAGCAGCGTTTTACAGGGCACCCACGGTGAAGCTTTCTTT. Protein: CASSVLQGTHGEAFF.

The chain recombines TRBV6-1 with TRBJ2-1, with 8 bases matching TRBD1. The CDR3 is 15 amino acids. V dropped 4 bases and J dropped 8; count of bases not matched to a gene: 10. Germline values: CDR1 MNHNS, CDR2 SASEGT. CDR3 in amino acids: CASSGRTGYSDEQFF. The CDR3 region has the DNA TGTGCCAGCAGTGGTAGGACAGGGTATTCGGATGAGCAGTTCTTC.

The rearrangement joins TRBV4-1 to TRBJ2-3; the D gene is possibly TRBD2 (5 bases). V lost 1 base and J 1 base, leaving 9 bases between the germline ends. This CDR3 is 15 amino acids long. CDR1 and CDR2 (germline): MGHRA, YSYEKL. CDR3 in amino acids: CASSQVYGGTDTQYF. The CDR3 DNA is TGCGCCAGCAGCCAAGTGTACGGGGGCACAGATACGCAGTATTTT.